These 22 T cell receptor beta chains were all obtained from the same sample, sequenced in a study of response to subunit inactivated influenza vaccine (dated by TCRdb to 2016 to 2019). The receptor library was made with RT-PCR. For sequencing, an Illumina HiSeq 2500 was employed. TCRdb reanalyzed the raw reads on its own, using fastp at Q25 for trimming and MiXCR for clone calling, and kept in-frame beta chains. Records with the same CDR3 protein are collapsed into one entry carrying the most frequent genes and DNA. Present in this sample are around 750,000 distinct CDR3 sequences, 21% of which were seen just once. About 10% of the sample comes from the top ten. Sequencing was performed on PBMCs from blood, taken around 5 days after vaccination. The receptors derive from a man aged 45-60 years who received an inactivated influenza vaccine. Donor details come from another sample of the same person, matched by shared clones.

The chain carries TRBV29-1 and TRBJ2-2, with D tentatively TRBD2 (5 bases). Trimming stripped 0 bases from V and 6 bases from J, with 11 bases between. This CDR3 comprises 14 residues. CDR1 and CDR2 (germline): SQVTM, ANQGSEA. CDR3 bases: TGCAGCGTTGAAGATCTTCCGGGGTCCGGGGAGCTGTTTTTT. This encodes CSVEDLPGSGELFF.

This clonotype was observed many times. The rearrangement links TRBV15 to TRBJ2-1, with a possible D match to TRBD1 (6 bases). Germline loops: CDR1 LNHNV, CDR2 YYDKDF (reference sequence). Trimming took off 0 bases at V and 1 base at J, with 7 bases between the two ends. The CDR3 runs 15 residues. CDR3 amino acids: CATSRDRGSYNEQFF. The CDR3 region has the DNA TGTGCCACCAGCAGAGATAGGGGGTCCTACAATGAGCAGTTCTTC.

The chain links TRBV24-1 to TRBJ2-5; tentative D call: TRBD2 (5 bases). The CDR3 covers 13 residues. Trimming took off 0 bases at V and 5 bases at J, with 6 bases between the two ends. Germline-derived CDR1 and CDR2 are KGHDR and SFDVKD. In nucleotides, the CDR3 is TGTGCCACCAGTGATTTGCGGAGGGAGACCCAGTACTTC. Amino acids: CATSDLRRETQYF.

The chain couples TRBV15 to TRBJ2-3, with D perhaps matching TRBD1 or TRBD2 (5 bases each). From germline, CDR1 is LNHNV and CDR2 YYDKDF (reference sequence). This CDR3 has 14 amino acids. V was pared by 1 base and J by 1 base, with 6 bases between. The CDR3 loop is CATSRGDRTDTQYF. In DNA form, the CDR3 reads TGTGCCACCAGCAGAGGGGACCGCACAGATACGCAGTATTTT.

V is TRBV20-1 and J is TRBJ2-3; 10 bases agree with TRBD2. The CDR3 is 18 amino acids. The V gene's germline CDR1 is DFQATT and CDR2 SNEGSKA (reference sequence). J gave up 0 bases and V 3 bases, and 12 bases lay outside the gene matches. This chain's CDR3 is CSASPPPGLAESTDTQYF. The CDR3 DNA is TGCAGTGCTAGTCCCCCCCCCGGACTAGCGGAGAGCACAGATACGCAGTATTTT.

This clonotype came up once. The chain has TRBV3-1 and TRBJ1-4; the match to TRBD1 covers 7 bases. This CDR3 has 15 amino acids. The germline V gene encodes CDR1 LGHDT and CDR2 YNNKEL (reference sequence). V lost 2 bases to trimming and J lost 4 bases; unmatched junction nucleotides: 4. Here the CDR3 DNA reads TGTGCCAGCAGCCAACCGACAGGGTTTAATGAAAAACTGTTTTTT. Translated: CASSQPTGFNEKLFF.

This clonotype was seen a few times. The V gene is TRBV25-1, the J gene TRBJ2-3; no clear D. The germline V gene has CDR1 MGHDK and CDR2 SYGVNS. Trimming removed 3 bases from V and 8 bases from J, with 15 bases in between. The CDR3 loop spans 14 amino acids. CDR3 DNA sequence: TGTGCCAGCAGTGACTCGACCGGAGTGGGTACGCAGTATTTT. This gives the protein CASSDSTGVGTQYF.

This clonotype was seen a few times. The chain carries TRBV20-1 and TRBJ2-1; a possible D gene is TRBD1 (5 bases). Germline CDR1 and CDR2: DFQATT and SNEGSKA (reference sequence). The V end was cut by 2 bases, the J end by 13 bases, with 21 bases between. This CDR3 has 14 amino acids. Written as DNA, the CDR3 is TGCAGTGCTAGACCAGGAGAAGGGGCTACAGGACAGTTCTTC. The encoded protein is CSARPGEGATGQFF.

The chain has TRBV7-8 and TRBJ2-7; D might be TRBD1 (6 bases). The CDR3 loop spans 15 amino acids. Trimming took off 5 bases at V and 3 bases at J, with 17 bases between the two ends. Germline loops: CDR1 SGHVS, CDR2 FQNEAQ. CDR3 coding DNA: TGTGCCAGCAGCCTCTACAGGGTCGATATCTACGAGCAGTACTTC. Protein product: CASSLYRVDIYEQYF.

The rearrangement uses TRBV30 and TRBJ2-3; no firm D call. Trimming shortened V by 0 bases and J by 4 bases, and 5 bases separated the two germline ends. Germline V CDR1 and CDR2: GTSNPN, SVGIG (reference sequence). This CDR3 has 12 residues. In DNA, the CDR3 is TGTGCCTGGAGTGTACTGTCAGATACGCAGTATTTT. This sequence encodes CAWSVLSDTQYF.

This clonotype was seen more than once but under ten times. V is TRBV20-1 and J is TRBJ2-1, with 7 bases aligning to TRBD2. The CDR3 covers 15 residues. Germline V gives CDR1 DFQATT, CDR2 SNEGSKA (reference sequence). The DNA of the CDR3 is TGCAGCCATACGGGAGGCCCGAGCTCCTACAATGAGCAGTTCTTC. Protein sequence: CSHTGGPSSYNEQFF.

A few counts support this clonotype. The V gene is TRBV20-1, the J gene TRBJ2-3; D uncertain. V was shortened by 3 bases and J by 6 bases, with 10 bases between the two germline ends. Germline V CDR1 and CDR2: DFQATT, SNEGSKA (reference sequence). The CDR3 is 12 residues long. The CDR3 loop is CSARQSGDTQYF. The CDR3 region has the DNA TGCAGTGCTAGGCAGTCCGGGGATACGCAGTATTTT.

The chain carries TRBV11-1 and TRBJ2-2, with 9 bases identical to TRBD1. V shed 5 bases, J shed 3 bases, and the junction held 22 bases outside the gene matches. The germline gives CDR1 SGHAT, CDR2 FQDESV (reference sequence). CDR3 length: 21 residues. CDR3: CASSPLYSLTGGHRDTGELFF. The CDR3 DNA reads TGTGCCAGCAGCCCACTGTACTCCTTGACAGGGGGGCACCGGGACACCGGGGAGCTGTTTTTT.

This clonotype turned up a few times. The chain uses TRBV7-9 and TRBJ2-2; D might be TRBD1 (5 bases). V was shortened by 5 bases and J by 6 bases, with 13 bases between the two germline ends. Germline lookup yields CDR1 SEHNR and CDR2 FQNEAQ (reference sequence). The CDR3 extends over 14 amino acids. This chain's CDR3 is CASSKPGYPGELFF. Written as DNA, the CDR3 is TGTGCCAGCAGCAAACCAGGGTATCCCGGGGAGCTGTTTTTT.

In its sample, this clonotype was seen a few times. V usage is TRBV4-1 and J usage is TRBJ2-2; D possibly corresponds to TRBD1 (5 bases). CDR3 size: 17 residues. V was pared by 3 bases and J by 5 bases, with 19 bases between. CDR1 and CDR2 (germline): MGHRA, YSYEKL. The CDR3, as DNA: TGCGCCAGCAGCCAGCCCGGCAGGGTGGTAAGGACCGGGGAGCTGTTTTTT. This codes for CASSQPGRVVRTGELFF.

This clonotype was recorded a few times. The V call is TRBV9, the J call TRBJ2-1; D is possibly TRBD2 (5 bases). Germline CDR1 is SGDLS and CDR2 is YYNGEE. The CDR3 extends over 16 amino acids. With 3 bases removed from V and 0 bases from J, the gap between germline ends came to 13 bases. CDR3 residues: CASSDPSGSSYNEQFF. The CDR3 region has the DNA TGTGCCAGCAGCGACCCCAGCGGTAGCTCCTACAATGAGCAGTTCTTC.

This clonotype showed up just a few times. The V call is TRBV6-1, the J call TRBJ1-1; perhaps TRBD1 as D (6 bases). Germline assignment: CDR1 MNHNS and CDR2 SASEGT. Trimming removed 6 bases at V and 0 bases at J, with 11 bases between. This CDR3 comprises 14 residues. In nucleotides, the CDR3 is TGTGCCAGCAGAACAGGGAGATTGAACACTGAAGCTTTCTTT. This encodes CASRTGRLNTEAFF.

This clonotype was found many times. This sequence joins TRBV12-3 or TRBV12-4 and TRBJ2-3; D unclear. V lost 3 bases, J lost 3 bases, and 7 bases lay in between. The CDR3 runs 13 residues. CDR3 region: CASSFRPTDTQYF. The DNA of the CDR3 is TGTGCCAGCAGTTTTAGGCCAACAGATACGCAGTATTTT.

The genes are TRBV12-3 or TRBV12-4 and TRBJ2-3, with D possibly being TRBD2 (5 bases). The CDR3 is 20 amino acids. V was trimmed by 8 bases and J by 0 bases, leaving 30 bases between them. CDR3 amino acids: CASRTAPLILAGVSTDTQYF. The CDR3 coding sequence is TGTGCCAGCCGTACGGCGCCCCTTATTTTGGCGGGCGTCAGCACAGATACGCAGTATTTT.

V is TRBV20-1 and J is TRBJ1-6, with D possibly being TRBD1 (5 bases). This CDR3 has 15 residues. CDR1 is DFQATT, CDR2 SNEGSKA, per germline (reference sequence). Trimming cost V 3 bases and J 7 bases, with 16 bases left between them. The CDR3 DNA is TGCAGTGCTAGTCAAGGGACCAGGTGGAATTCACCCCTCCACTTT. It encodes CSASQGTRWNSPLHF.

This clonotype was recorded many times. The V and J genes are TRBV29-1 and TRBJ2-5, with D uncertain. The CDR3 totals 10 residues. Trimming cost V 7 bases and J 4 bases, with 7 bases left between them. From germline, CDR1 is SQVTM and CDR2 ANQGSEA. The CDR3 protein is CSALIETQYF. CDR3 DNA sequence: TGCAGCGCTCTTATAGAGACCCAGTACTTC.

This clonotype appeared a few times. V is TRBV4-2 and J is TRBJ2-3, with TRBD2 matching 11 bases. The CDR3 is 16 residues long. With 4 bases clipped from V and 8 bases from J, the junction kept 11 bases outside the gene matches. CDR1 is LGHNA and CDR2 is YNFKEQ in the germline V gene. CDR3 in amino acids: CASSPSGTSGSGTQYF. DNA of the CDR3: TGTGCCAGCAGCCCTTCCGGGACTAGCGGCTCCGGTACGCAGTATTTT.